These 28 T cell receptor beta chains originate from one sample sequenced in a study of OX40 agonist ivuxolimab in advanced cancers. Measured with immunoSEQ multiplex PCR; TCRdb has only the in-frame clones, and not every one. The table lists tens of thousands of clones, 84% of them singletons, with approximately 1.2% in the top ten. The sequenced sample was CD4+ or CD8+ T cells sorted from blood, obtained in a trial of the OX40 agonist ivuxolimab. The source is an adult with an advanced solid tumor such as melanoma, head and neck, liver or kidney cancer.

V usage is TRBV28 and J usage is TRBJ1-2; D is unresolved. Trimming stripped 8 bases from V and 7 bases from J, with 11 bases between. This CDR3 has 11 residues. The germline V gene encodes CDR1 MDHEN and CDR2 SYDVKM. The CDR3 protein is CASGTASGYTF. The DNA of the CDR3 is TGTGCCAGCGGTACCGCTTCTGGCTACACCTTC.

The chain has TRBV10-2 and TRBJ2-3; TRBD1 matches at 12 bases. Trimming took 3 bases from V and 5 from J; bases not matched to a gene: 9. The CDR3 has 17 residues. Germline V gene lookup returns CDR1 WSHSY and CDR2 SAAADI. The CDR3 DNA follows: TGCGCCAGCAGTGATGGTTCCGGGACAGGGGGCCTAGATACGCAGTATTTT. Encoded protein: CASSDGSGTGGLDTQYF.

The CDR3 region is CASSIDVRPLGYTF. Written as DNA, the CDR3 is TGTGCCAGTAGTATAGATGTCCGCCCGCTTGGCTACACCTTC. The chain carries TRBV19 and TRBJ1-2; no reliable D call. Per the germline V gene, CDR1 is LNHDA and CDR2 is SQIVND (reference sequence). V was pared by 0 bases and J by 7 bases, with 12 bases between. This CDR3 is built from 14 residues.

This chain connects TRBV21-1 to TRBJ1-5. TRBV21-1 is recorded as a pseudogene. The CDR3 sequence is 16 residues long. CDR3 in DNA: TGTGCCAGCAACCAAAATTCGAGTTATAGCAATCAGCCCCAGCATTTT. The encoded protein is CASNQNSSYSNQPQHF.

V is TRBV7-9 and J is TRBJ2-1; D gene uncertain. Trimming cost V 2 bases and J 8 bases, with 10 bases left between them. This CDR3 spans 13 amino acids. CDR1 is SEHNR and CDR2 is FQNEAQ in the germline V gene (reference sequence). The CDR3: CASSLWGNDEQFF. CDR3 nucleotides: TGTGCCAGCAGCTTATGGGGAAACGATGAGCAGTTCTTC.

This chain connects TRBV29-1 to TRBJ2-7; D unresolved. CDR1 and CDR2 (germline): SQVTM, ANQGSEA. The V end was cut by 7 bases, the J end by 3 bases, with 10 bases between. CDR3 length equals 11 residues. The CDR3 loop reads CSARVGYEQYF. The CDR3 nucleotides read TGCAGCGCGAGAGTAGGCTACGAGCAGTACTTC.

The chain uses TRBV19 and TRBJ1-1; a possible D gene is TRBD1 (6 bases). Trimming left V 1 base short and J 1 base short, with 16 bases between. This CDR3 is built from 17 residues. The germline CDR1 and CDR2 sequences are LNHDA and SQIVND (reference sequence). This CDR3 reads CASSIVSVRTANTEAFF. The CDR3 DNA sequence: TGTGCCAGTAGTATAGTTTCGGTAAGGACAGCGAACACTGAAGCTTTCTTT.

The genes are TRBV5-1 and TRBJ2-5; 8 bases line up with TRBD2. With 3 bases clipped from V and 1 base from J, the junction kept 11 bases outside the gene matches. Germline values: CDR1 SGHRS, CDR2 YFSETQ. CDR3 length: 17 amino acids. In DNA, the CDR3 is TGCGCCAGCAGCTCCCGGGGGGGTCCACTTCTCCAAGAGACCCAGTACTTC. Protein sequence: CASSSRGGPLLQETQYF.

This chain connects TRBV2 to TRBJ2-5; no clear D gene. CDR1 is SNHLY and CDR2 is FYNNEI in the germline V gene. This CDR3 region has 13 residues. The V end lost 8 bases, the J end lost 5 bases, and 15 bases lay between the germline ends. The DNA of the CDR3 is TGTGCCAGCTGCCGGGCGTCCGGGGAGACCCAGTACTTC. Its protein is CASCRASGETQYF.

The table lists this clone with a few counts. The rearrangement joins TRBV28 to TRBJ2-2; D is unresolved. This CDR3 contains 11 residues. Germline CDR1 is MDHEN and CDR2 is SYDVKM. V lost 2 bases and J lost 5, with 0 bases in between. The CDR3: CASSLTGELFF. DNA of the CDR3: TGTGCCAGCAGTTTAACCGGGGAGCTGTTTTTT.

The chain uses TRBV2 and TRBJ2-2; D call uncertain. Germline V gives CDR1 SNHLY, CDR2 FYNNEI. Trimming took off 8 bases at V and 4 bases at J, with 5 bases between the two ends. The CDR3 contains 11 residues. CDR3 bases: TGTGCCAGCTTGGGCACCGGGGAGCTGTTTTTT. Protein: CASLGTGELFF.

The genes are TRBV29-1 and TRBJ2-5; unclear D gene. The CDR3 covers 13 residues. Trimming stripped 7 bases from V and 1 base from J, with 13 bases between. Germline loops: CDR1 SQVTM, CDR2 ANQGSEA. This chain's CDR3 is CSAGSRTQETQYF. CDR3 nucleotides: TGCAGCGCCGGTTCGCGGACCCAAGAGACCCAGTACTTC.

The genes are TRBV19 and TRBJ1-5, with D perhaps matching TRBD1 (6 bases). Germline CDR1 is LNHDA and CDR2 is SQIVND (reference sequence). The CDR3 length is 14 residues. V shed 4 bases and J shed 4 bases, with 11 bases lying between them. The CDR3: CASSRSGENQPQHF. The CDR3, as DNA: TGTGCCAGTAGTAGATCAGGGGAAAATCAGCCCCAGCATTTT. The entire variable domain, with the rest obtained from reference TRBV19 and TRBJ1-5, is as follows: DGGITQSPKYLFRKEGQNVTLSCEQNLNHDAMYWYRQDPGQGLRLIYYSQIVNDFQKGDIAEGYSVSREKKESFPLTVTSAQKNPTAFYLCASSRSGENQPQHFGDGTRLSIL.

The rearrangement joins TRBV25-1 to TRBJ1-5; D may be TRBD1 (5 bases). V lost 4 bases, J lost 0 bases, and 7 bases lay in between. CDR3 length: 14 residues. Germline CDR1 and CDR2: MGHDK and SYGVNS. In DNA form, the CDR3 reads TGTGCCAGCAGTGTTACAGGTAGCAATCAGCCCCAGCATTTT. Residues: CASSVTGSNQPQHF.

The chain carries TRBV4-2 and TRBJ1-2; tentative D call: TRBD1 (5 bases). In germline, CDR1 is LGHNA, CDR2 YNFKEQ. V was pared by 4 bases and J by 6 bases, with 18 bases between. This CDR3 contains 15 residues. In nucleotides, the CDR3 is TGTGCCAGCAGCCGATTGACAGAGGAACGTGATGGCTACACCTTC. It encodes CASSRLTEERDGYTF.

The V gene is TRBV6-6, the J gene TRBJ1-5, with D hard to call. The CDR3 contains 13 residues. The V end lost 0 bases, the J end lost 6 bases, and 6 bases lay between the germline ends. The germline V gene encodes CDR1 MNHNY and CDR2 SVGAGI (reference sequence). In nucleotides, the CDR3 is TGTGCCAGCAGTTACTCATCCCTTCAGCCCCAGCATTTT. This codes for CASSYSSLQPQHF.

The CDR3 is CASKKSRDPGELFF. In DNA, the CDR3 is TGTGCCAGCAAGAAGTCGAGGGACCCCGGGGAGCTGTTTTTT. The rearrangement uses TRBV9 and TRBJ2-2; D assignment may be TRBD1 or TRBD2 (5 bases each). V was clipped by 6 bases and J by 6 bases, with 15 bases between them. This CDR3 comprises 14 residues. CDR1 and CDR2 (germline): SGDLS, YYNGEE. Full variable domain (missing parts from reference TRBV9 and TRBJ2-2): DSGVTQTPKHLITATGQRVTLRCSPRSGDLSVYWYQQSLDQGLQFLIQYYNGEERAKGNILERFSAQQFPDLHSELNLSSLELGDSALYFCASKKSRDPGELFFGEGSRLTVL.

This chain links TRBV6-5 with TRBJ2-3; D is undetermined. CDR3 size: 11 residues. Trimming removed 2 bases at V and 15 bases at J, with 12 bases between. Germline CDR1 MNHEY, CDR2 SVGAGI. The CDR3 nucleotides are TGTGCCAGCAGTTACAGCGCGTTCTCCTATTTT. Translated: CASSYSAFSYF.

The V and J genes are TRBV19 and TRBJ1-1; D is possibly TRBD1 (5 bases). V shed 6 bases and J shed 0 bases, with 14 bases lying between them. Per the germline V gene, CDR1 is LNHDA and CDR2 is SQIVND (reference sequence). There are 15 residues in the CDR3. In DNA form, the CDR3 reads TGTGCCAGTAGATCGGGGCGGGGATTGAACACTGAAGCTTTCTTT. This encodes CASRSGRGLNTEAFF. Full variable domain (remainder filled in from reference TRBV19 and TRBJ1-1): DGGITQSPKYLFRKEGQNVTLSCEQNLNHDAMYWYRQDPGQGLRLIYYSQIVNDFQKGDIAEGYSVSREKKESFPLTVTSAQKNPTAFYLCASRSGRGLNTEAFFGQGTRLTVV.

The chain carries TRBV5-1 and TRBJ1-1; D gene ambiguous. Germline assignment: CDR1 SGHRS and CDR2 YFSETQ. The CDR3 totals 13 residues. Deletions cut 2 bases from V and 4 bases from J, with 9 bases between. CDR3 amino acids: CASSLDISTEAFF. DNA of the CDR3: TGCGCCAGCAGCTTAGACATTTCCACTGAAGCTTTCTTT.

The rearrangement links TRBV6-6 to TRBJ2-3; 7 positions agree with TRBD2. The J segment lost 6 bases and the V segment lost 2 bases, leaving 8 bases of the junction unmatched. Germline V lookup: CDR1 MNHNY, CDR2 SVGAGI (reference sequence). The CDR3 sequence is 15 residues long. The CDR3 DNA reads TGTGCCAGCAGTTACGGGGCGGGAGCATCGGATACGCAGTATTTT. This gives the protein CASSYGAGASDTQYF.

CDR3: CASSEQGFNEKLFF. As DNA, the CDR3 is TGTGCCAGCAGTGAACAGGGGTTCAATGAAAAACTGTTTTTT. This chain links TRBV28 with TRBJ1-4, with 7 bases matching TRBD1. Germline-derived CDR1 and CDR2 are MDHEN and SYDVKM. The length of the CDR3 is 14 residues. V lost 5 bases to trimming and J lost 5 bases; unmatched junction nucleotides: 5. Full variable domain (outside the CDR3, taken from reference TRBV28 and TRBJ1-4): DVKVTQSSRYLVKRTGEKVFLECVQDMDHENMFWYRQDPGLGLRLIYFSYDVKMKEKGDIPEGYSVSREKKERFSLILESASTNQTSMYLCASSEQGFNEKLFFGSGTQLSVL.

This chain joins TRBV19 and TRBJ1-4, with no clear D. V lost 7 bases to trimming and J lost 5 bases, with 17 bases between them. Germline V lookup: CDR1 LNHDA, CDR2 SQIVND (reference sequence). This CDR3 contains 15 residues. The CDR3 nucleotides are TGTGCCAGTACCAAAGGTGGTAGGCTGAATGAAAAACTGTTTTTT. It encodes CASTKGGRLNEKLFF.

This chain connects TRBV9 to TRBJ2-3; TRBD2 might be the D (6 bases). Trimming removed 0 bases from V and 2 bases from J, with 13 bases in between. From germline, CDR1 is SGDLS and CDR2 YYNGEE. The CDR3 is 16 residues long. The CDR3 DNA reads as TGTGCCAGCAGCGTAGCGGGAGTTGGTCCCACAGATACGCAGTATTTT. The encoded protein is CASSVAGVGPTDTQYF.

The CDR3, as DNA: TGTGCCAGCTCACCGCGATTTACAGGGACTAGCGGACTGAGCTCCTACGAGCAGTACTTC. This sequence encodes CASSPRFTGTSGLSSYEQYF. The chain couples TRBV18 to TRBJ2-7; the match to TRBD2 covers 11 bases. V gave up 3 bases and J gave up 0 bases; unmatched junction bases: 16. The CDR3 has 20 residues. CDR1 is KGHSH, CDR2 LQKENI, per germline.

The chain couples TRBV4-3 to TRBJ2-1, with 7 bases that match TRBD2. CDR3 size: 20 residues. Trimming at V came to 0 bases and at J to 0 bases, leaving 14 bases not matched to a gene. Germline V gene sequence: CDR1 LGHNA, CDR2 YSLEER. The CDR3 DNA reads as TGCGCCAGCAGCCAAGATCGATGGCTAGCGGATTTCAGCTCCTACAATGAGCAGTTCTTC. This encodes CASSQDRWLADFSSYNEQFF.

A remark on this clone: Relative to the germline gene, one junction end is altered; a read error may explain this. V gene TRBV6-5 combines with J gene TRBJ2-7, with D uncertain. The germline gives CDR1 MNHEY, CDR2 SVGAGI. The CDR3 length is 14 residues. This CDR3 reads CASSDRWFYDEQCF. For the CDR3, the DNA is TGTGCCAGCAGTGACCGGTGGTTCTATGACGAGCAGTGCTTC.

The table lists this clone with a count of one. The junction does not match germline at one end; this may be a read error. This sequence joins TRBV5-3 and TRBJ1-1, with D tentatively TRBD1 (6 bases). TRBV5-3 is sorted into the ORF group, with uncertain function. This CDR3 is 13 amino acids long. CDR3 nucleotide sequence: TGTGCCAGCAGCTTGGGGGGCAGCGGTGAAGCTTTCTTT. Protein sequence: CASSLGGSGEAFF.